The 12 T cell receptor beta chains given below trace back to one sample, sequenced in a study of blood T cells in healthy people across ages. Next came a second PCR, run for about 7 to 12 cycles, which used a sample-barcoded 5' primer along with a J-beta primer mix. TCRdb used MiXCR to reprocess the 5' RACE reads, holding one entry per CDR3 protein. Of approximately 800,000 distinct CDR3 sequences listed, roughly 60% are singletons. Input material: blood. These receptors were collected from a man aged 25 to 45 in good health.

This clonotype appeared a single time. This chain uses TRBV6-5 with TRBJ2-1; tentative D call: TRBD1 (7 bases). V lost 6 bases and J lost 9, with 21 bases in between. The germline CDR1 and CDR2 sequences are MNHEY and SVGAGI. There are 15 residues in the CDR3. CDR3 protein: CASSIGGGFHREQFF. The CDR3 DNA is TGTGCCAGCAGCATAGGAGGGGGCTTTCATCGTGAGCAGTTCTTC.

V and J are TRBV16 and TRBJ1-2; 9 bases line up with TRBD1. Germline V gene lookup returns CDR1 KGHSY and CDR2 FQNENV. CDR3 size: 16 residues. V lost 4 bases and J lost 4; bases outside the gene matches: 10. The chain's CDR3 is CASSRTGTGFFYGYTF. The CDR3 coding sequence is TGTGCCAGCAGCCGGACCGGGACAGGGTTTTTCTATGGCTACACCTTC.

The chain recombines TRBV4-2 with TRBJ2-3; no firm D call. The CDR3 sequence is 13 residues long. V was pared by 7 bases and J by 5 bases, with 13 bases between. CDR1 is LGHNA, CDR2 YNFKEQ, per germline. The CDR3 DNA reads as TGTGCCAGCACCCGCTCAACCGGAGATACGCAGTATTTT. Translated: CASTRSTGDTQYF.

V gene TRBV12-3 or TRBV12-4 combines with J gene TRBJ2-7; no reliable D call. The CDR3 extends over 15 amino acids. V was cut by 3 bases and J by 1 base, with 13 bases left in between. The CDR3 protein is CASSFRAVESYEQYF. CDR3 in DNA: TGTGCCAGCAGTTTCAGAGCCGTGGAGTCCTACGAGCAGTACTTC.

There are a few counts of this clonotype. This chain's CDR3 is CSATTGDTQYF. The CDR3, as DNA: TGCAGTGCGACAACGGGAGATACGCAGTATTTT. This rearrangement joins TRBV20-1 to TRBJ2-3; D is unresolved. The germline V and J ends were trimmed by 6 bases and 5 bases, with 9 bases remaining between them. The germline V gene encodes CDR1 DFQATT and CDR2 SNEGSKA (reference sequence). This CDR3 region has 11 residues.

This clonotype was counted between two and nine times. The chain uses TRBV28 and TRBJ2-3; 10 bases map to TRBD2. Trimming cost V 1 base and J 0 bases; bases outside gene matches: 4. The CDR3 loop spans 17 amino acids. CDR1 is MDHEN and CDR2 is SYDVKM in the germline V gene. In DNA, the CDR3 is TGTGCCAGCAGTTTATTCATAGCGGGAGGAAGCACAGATACGCAGTATTTT. This codes for CASSLFIAGGSTDTQYF.

This clonotype has a count of ten or more. The rearrangement uses TRBV12-3 or TRBV12-4 and TRBJ2-7; D possibly matches TRBD1 or TRBD2 (5 bases each). Trimming took off 2 bases at V and 1 base at J, with 9 bases between the two ends. The CDR3 loop spans 14 amino acids. CDR3 region: CASSLTGLSYEQYF. CDR3 in DNA: TGTGCCAGCAGTTTAACGGGGCTGTCCTACGAGCAGTACTTC.

This clonotype has only a few counts. The V and J genes are TRBV7-3 and TRBJ1-2; perhaps TRBD1 as D (6 bases). CDR3 length equals 14 residues. Germline values: CDR1 SGHTA, CDR2 FQGTGA. V dropped 0 bases and J dropped 4 bases, with 9 bases sitting between them. The CDR3 reads CASSLTDSIYGYTF. The CDR3 region has the DNA TGTGCCAGCAGCTTAACGGACAGTATCTATGGCTACACCTTC.

This clonotype has more than one count but fewer than ten. The gene calls are TRBV5-6 and TRBJ2-3, with TRBD1 identical over 9 bases. Germline CDR1 reads SGHDT; CDR2 reads YYEEEE. The CDR3 contains 15 residues. Germline trimming cut 0 bases from V and 5 bases from J; bases unmatched to any gene: 4. The CDR3 reads CASSLVGQGLDTQYF. DNA of the CDR3: TGTGCCAGCAGCTTGGTAGGACAGGGGTTAGATACGCAGTATTTT.

This clonotype was detected a few times. The chain links TRBV6-5 to TRBJ1-6; D is unclear. CDR3 length equals 13 residues. CDR1 MNHEY and CDR2 SVGAGI come from the germline V gene. With 8 bases removed from V and 7 bases from J, the gap between germline ends came to 12 bases. The CDR3 region is CASAGVSNSPLHF. The CDR3 DNA follows: TGTGCCAGCGCAGGTGTAAGCAATTCACCCCTCCACTTT.

The chain carries TRBV12-5 and TRBJ1-2; D is unclear. The CDR3 is made up of 11 amino acids. In germline, CDR1 is LGHNT, CDR2 FRNRAP. V was clipped by 2 bases and J by 10 bases, with 8 bases between them. The CDR3 sequence is CASGLSYDYTF. The CDR3 DNA reads TGTGCTAGTGGTTTGTCCTACGACTACACCTTC.

The V and J genes are TRBV11-1 and TRBJ2-1; TRBD2 agrees at 7 bases. Germline CDR1 SGHAT, CDR2 FQDESV (reference sequence). The CDR3 totals 13 residues. V shed 1 base, J shed 10 bases, and the junction held 4 bases outside the gene matches. The DNA of the CDR3 is TGTGCCAGCAGCTTAGGAATGGGACTAGAGCAGTTCTTC. Encoded protein: CASSLGMGLEQFF.